This T cell receptor beta chain came from a study of blood T cell repertoires in COVID-19 (dated by TCRdb to the early 2020s). A note on the overall study: Collaborator samples came from the United States, Italy and Spain and covered acute and convalescent phases of COVID-19. Where HLA class I and class II types were available, the types were taken from metadata supplied by the sample provider, not from assay-based typing. A de-identified subject ID, COVID-19 status, age in years and sex were almost always included in the sample metadata. The prospective study material was composed of cDNA or gDNA derived from T cells, B-cell-depleted T cells, or PBMCs. A freely available public database, intended as a resource for researchers studying the immune response to SARS-CoV-2, is where the repertoires were released. Subjects who had been exposed to COVID-19, were actively infected with it, or had recovered from it provided the deeply sampled blood TCRbeta repertoires that made up the dataset. The samples were drawn from two sources: the first 160 participants of the ongoing ImmuneRACE study, and 950 to 1,500 subjects contributed by 6 global collaborators.

In Seattle, one collaborating source enrolled patients while the infection was active and tracked those patients longitudinally over the course of disease. Whole blood was collected in K2EDTA tubes by collaborating institutions according to the institutions' own protocols. For TCRbeta analysis, collaborator samples were shipped as frozen whole blood, as isolated PBMCs, or as DNA extracted from either sample type. The research as a whole found: The amount of clinical and demographic metadata varied by source and participant and was provided uncurated.

CDR3 length: 14 amino acids, cysteine to phenylalanine. Only the CDR3 portion is preserved as DNA: 42 bases, with reading frame beginning at the first base. Trimming at the junction amounts to 0 bases on V and 1 base on J, and the germline ends lie 7 bases apart. CDR1 and CDR2 are read off the germline V gene as SGDLS and YYNGEE. The immunoSEQ Assay, a bias-controlled multiplex PCR, was used to amplify TCRbeta CDR3 regions from genomic DNA. In the paper's pipeline: The number of nucleated cells in each sample was estimated by amplification of reference gene primers within the assay. To quantify the absolute abundance of each unique TCRbeta CDR3 rearrangement, sequence reads were collapsed and filtered. For each sample, productive Simpson clonality was calculated by taking the square root of Simpson's diversity index across productive rearrangements. In its TCRdb copy, this immuneACCESS table keeps in-frame sequences only and misses some clones. Where compared with another copy, unresolved V genes explain less than half of these, and the others have no known cause. That table furnishes V, J and clone size, whereas the DNA furnished D and trimming. In this sample the table shows 100,000 to 150,000 clones, more than 85% of which occur a single time. The ten largest clonotypes hold around 2.1% of the sample.

Points on this clone: Its antigen remains undetermined. The sample holds no much larger clone one base away, and base qualities are not on file.

The chain uses TRBV9 and TRBJ1-2, with no confidently assigned D gene. The sequence was obtained from a man aged 50 or older with COVID-19, enrolled during active disease. The sample comprised peripheral blood. Here is the DNA: TGTGCCAGCAGCGTAGGGGCCCTTAACTATGGCTACACCTTC. Its protein is CASSVGALNYGYTF. Beyond the CDR3, the reference TRBV9 and TRBJ1-2 genes provide the residues; the full variable domain reads: DSGVTQTPKHLITATGQRVTLRCSPRSGDLSVYWYQQSLDQGLQFLIQYYNGEERAKGNILERFSAQQFPDLHSELNLSSLELGDSALYFCASSVGALNYGYTFGSGTRLTVV.